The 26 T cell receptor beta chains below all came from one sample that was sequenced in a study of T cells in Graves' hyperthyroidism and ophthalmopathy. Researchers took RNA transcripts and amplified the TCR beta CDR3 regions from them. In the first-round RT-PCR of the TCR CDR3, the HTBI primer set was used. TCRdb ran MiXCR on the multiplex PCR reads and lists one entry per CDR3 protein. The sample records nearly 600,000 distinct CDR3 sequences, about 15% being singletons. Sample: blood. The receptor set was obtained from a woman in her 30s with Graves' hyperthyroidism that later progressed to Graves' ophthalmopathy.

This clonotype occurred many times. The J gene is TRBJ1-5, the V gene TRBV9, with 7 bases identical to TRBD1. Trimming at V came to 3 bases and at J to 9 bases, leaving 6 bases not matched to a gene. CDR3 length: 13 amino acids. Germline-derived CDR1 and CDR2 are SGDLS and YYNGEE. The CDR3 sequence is CASSGGGLSPQHF. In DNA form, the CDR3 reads TGTGCCAGCAGCGGAGGGGGCCTATCGCCCCAGCATTTT.

This CDR3 is CATNGPSRDTQYF. DNA of the CDR3: TGTGCCACCAATGGCCCCAGCCGAGATACGCAGTATTTT. This chain joins TRBV24-1 and TRBJ2-3, with unresolved D. CDR1 KGHDR and CDR2 SFDVKD come from the germline V gene. This CDR3 is 13 amino acids long. V was shortened by 8 bases and J by 5 bases, with 13 bases between the two germline ends.

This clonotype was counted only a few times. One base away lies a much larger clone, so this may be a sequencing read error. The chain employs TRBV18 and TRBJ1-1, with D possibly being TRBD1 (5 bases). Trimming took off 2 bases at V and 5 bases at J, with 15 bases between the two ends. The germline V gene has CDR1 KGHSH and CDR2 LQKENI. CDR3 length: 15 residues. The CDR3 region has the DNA TGTGCCAGCTCACCAGAAGTGGCAGGGAGTACTGAAGCTTTCTTT. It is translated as CASSPEVAGSTEAFF.

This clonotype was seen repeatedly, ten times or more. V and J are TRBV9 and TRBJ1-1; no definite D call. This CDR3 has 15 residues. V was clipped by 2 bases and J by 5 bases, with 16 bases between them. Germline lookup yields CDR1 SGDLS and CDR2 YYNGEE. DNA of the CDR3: TGTGCCAGCAGCGTTGGGGAGGGTGTCGGAACTGAAGCTTTCTTT. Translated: CASSVGEGVGTEAFF.

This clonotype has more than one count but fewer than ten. This chain's CDR3 is CASSPQSGSDYNEQFF. The CDR3 DNA is TGTGCCAGCTCACCCCAGAGCGGGAGCGACTACAATGAGCAGTTCTTC. The chain carries TRBV18 and TRBJ2-1; 8 nucleotides line up with TRBD2. Germline V gives CDR1 KGHSH, CDR2 LQKENI. Trimming cost V 3 bases and J 3 bases; bases outside gene matches: 7. The CDR3 runs to 16 residues.

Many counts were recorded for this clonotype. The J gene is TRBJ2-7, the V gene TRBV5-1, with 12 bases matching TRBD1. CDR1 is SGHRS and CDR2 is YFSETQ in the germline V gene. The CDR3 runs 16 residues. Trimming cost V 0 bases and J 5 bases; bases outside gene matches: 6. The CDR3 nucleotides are TGCGCCAGCAGCTTGGATCCGGGACAGGGGGCAAACGAGCAGTACTTC. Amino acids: CASSLDPGQGANEQYF.

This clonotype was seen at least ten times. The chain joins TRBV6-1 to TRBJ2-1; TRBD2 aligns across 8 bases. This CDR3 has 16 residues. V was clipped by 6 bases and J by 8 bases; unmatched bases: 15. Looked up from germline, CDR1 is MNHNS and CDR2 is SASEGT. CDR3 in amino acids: CASRSRPGGAMDEQFF. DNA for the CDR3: TGTGCCAGCAGATCCCGGCCGGGGGGGGCAATGGATGAGCAGTTCTTC.

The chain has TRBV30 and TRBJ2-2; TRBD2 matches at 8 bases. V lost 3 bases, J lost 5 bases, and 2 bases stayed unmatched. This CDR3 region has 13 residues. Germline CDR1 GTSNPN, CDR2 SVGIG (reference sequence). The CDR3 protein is CAWRAGATGELFF. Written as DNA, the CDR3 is TGTGCCTGGAGAGCGGGAGCTACCGGGGAGCTGTTTTTT.

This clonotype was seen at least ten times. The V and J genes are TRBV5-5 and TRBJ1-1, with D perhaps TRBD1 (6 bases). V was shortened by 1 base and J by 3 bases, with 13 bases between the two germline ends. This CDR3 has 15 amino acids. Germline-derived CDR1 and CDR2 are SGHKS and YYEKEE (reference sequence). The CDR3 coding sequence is TGTGCCAGCAGCTTGCGGGGGGCTACGGACACTGAAGCTTTCTTT. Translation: CASSLRGATDTEAFF.

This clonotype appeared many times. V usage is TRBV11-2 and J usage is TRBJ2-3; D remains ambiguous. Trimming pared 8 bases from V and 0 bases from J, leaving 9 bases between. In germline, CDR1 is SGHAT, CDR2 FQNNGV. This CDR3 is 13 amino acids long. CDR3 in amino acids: CASGLRSTDTQYF. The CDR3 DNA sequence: TGTGCCAGCGGCCTAAGAAGCACAGATACGCAGTATTTT.

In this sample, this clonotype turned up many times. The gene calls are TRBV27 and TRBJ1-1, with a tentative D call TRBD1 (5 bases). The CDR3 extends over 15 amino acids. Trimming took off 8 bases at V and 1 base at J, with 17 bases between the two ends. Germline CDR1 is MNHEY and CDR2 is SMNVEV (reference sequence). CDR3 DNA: TGTGCCAGCCCTGAACAGGCTGAGAGGAACACTGAAGCTTTCTTT. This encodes CASPEQAERNTEAFF.

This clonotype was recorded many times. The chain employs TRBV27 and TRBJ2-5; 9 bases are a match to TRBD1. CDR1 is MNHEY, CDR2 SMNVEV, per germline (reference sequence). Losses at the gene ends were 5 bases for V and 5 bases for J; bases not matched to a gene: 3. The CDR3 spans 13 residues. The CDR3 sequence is CASSATGGETQYF. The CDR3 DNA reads TGTGCCAGCAGTGCGACAGGGGGGGAGACCCAGTACTTC.

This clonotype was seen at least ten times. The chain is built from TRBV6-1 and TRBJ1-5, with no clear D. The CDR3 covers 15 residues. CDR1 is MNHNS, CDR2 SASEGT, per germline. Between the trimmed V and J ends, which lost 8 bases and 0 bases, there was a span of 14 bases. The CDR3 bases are TGTGCCAGCCAAGGAGGCACCCATAGCAATCAGCCCCAGCATTTT. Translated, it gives CASQGGTHSNQPQHF.

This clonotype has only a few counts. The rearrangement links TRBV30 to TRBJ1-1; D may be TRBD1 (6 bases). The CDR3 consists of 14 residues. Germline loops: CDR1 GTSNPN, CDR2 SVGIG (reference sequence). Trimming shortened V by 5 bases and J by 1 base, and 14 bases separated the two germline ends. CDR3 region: CAWETGGPNTEAFF. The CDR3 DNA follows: TGTGCCTGGGAAACGGGGGGCCCGAACACTGAAGCTTTCTTT.

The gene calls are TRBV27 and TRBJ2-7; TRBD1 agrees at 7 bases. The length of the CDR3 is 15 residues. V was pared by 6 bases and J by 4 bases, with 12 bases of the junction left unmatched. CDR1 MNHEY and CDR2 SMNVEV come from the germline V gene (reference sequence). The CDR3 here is CASSSLGDRDYEQYF. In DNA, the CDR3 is TGTGCCAGCAGCTCACTGGGGGACAGAGATTACGAGCAGTACTTC.

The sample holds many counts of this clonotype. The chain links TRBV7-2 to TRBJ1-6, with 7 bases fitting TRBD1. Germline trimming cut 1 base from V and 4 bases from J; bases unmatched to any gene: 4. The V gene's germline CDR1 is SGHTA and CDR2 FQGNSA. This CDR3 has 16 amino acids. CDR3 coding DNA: TGTGCCAGCAGCTTAGTATCAGGGGGTTATAATTCACCCCTCCACTTT. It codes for CASSLVSGGYNSPLHF.

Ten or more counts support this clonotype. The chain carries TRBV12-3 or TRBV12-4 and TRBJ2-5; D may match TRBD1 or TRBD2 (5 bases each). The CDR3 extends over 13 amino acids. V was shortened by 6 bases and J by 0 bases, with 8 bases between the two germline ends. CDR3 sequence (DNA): TGTGCCAGCAGCCGGGGACACCAAGAGACCCAGTACTTC. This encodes CASSRGHQETQYF.

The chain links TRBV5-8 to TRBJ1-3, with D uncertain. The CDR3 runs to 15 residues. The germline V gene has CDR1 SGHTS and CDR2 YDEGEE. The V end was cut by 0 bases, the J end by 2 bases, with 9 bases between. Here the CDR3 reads CASSLGPGTGNTIYF. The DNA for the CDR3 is TGTGCCAGCAGCTTGGGGCCGGGGACTGGAAACACCATATATTTT.

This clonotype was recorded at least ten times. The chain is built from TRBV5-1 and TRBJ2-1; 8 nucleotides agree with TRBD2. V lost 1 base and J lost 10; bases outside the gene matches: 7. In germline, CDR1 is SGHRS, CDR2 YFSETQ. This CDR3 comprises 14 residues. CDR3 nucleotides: TGCGCCAGCAGCTTGCCTGATAGCGGGGCGGAGCAGTTCTTC. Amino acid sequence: CASSLPDSGAEQFF.

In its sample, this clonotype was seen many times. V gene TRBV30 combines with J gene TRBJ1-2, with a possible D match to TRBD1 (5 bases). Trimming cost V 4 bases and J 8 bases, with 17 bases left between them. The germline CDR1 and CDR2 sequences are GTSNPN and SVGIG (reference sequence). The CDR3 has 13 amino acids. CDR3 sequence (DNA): TGTGCCTGGACTCCCGGGCAGGGAAGCGGCTACACCTTC. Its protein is CAWTPGQGSGYTF.

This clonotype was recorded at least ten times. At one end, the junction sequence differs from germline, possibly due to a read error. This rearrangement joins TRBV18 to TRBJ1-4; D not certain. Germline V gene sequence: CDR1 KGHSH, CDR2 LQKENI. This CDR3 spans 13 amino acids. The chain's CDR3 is CASSRATNEKLFF. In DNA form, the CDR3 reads TGCGCCAGCAGTAGGGCAACTAATGAAAAACTGTTTTTT.

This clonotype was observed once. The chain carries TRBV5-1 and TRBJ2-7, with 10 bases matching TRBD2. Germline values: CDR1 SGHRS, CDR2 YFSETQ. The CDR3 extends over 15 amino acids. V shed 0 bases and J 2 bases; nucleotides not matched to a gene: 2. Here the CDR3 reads CASSLEGLATYEQYF. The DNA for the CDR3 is TGCGCCAGCAGCTTGGAGGGACTAGCGACCTACGAGCAGTACTTC.

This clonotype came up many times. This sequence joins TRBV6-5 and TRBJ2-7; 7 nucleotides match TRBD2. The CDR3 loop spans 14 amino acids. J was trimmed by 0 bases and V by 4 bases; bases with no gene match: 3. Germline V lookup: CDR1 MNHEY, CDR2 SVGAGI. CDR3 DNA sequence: TGTGCCAGCAGTTCCCTAGCGGACTCCTACGAGCAGTACTTC. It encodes CASSSLADSYEQYF.

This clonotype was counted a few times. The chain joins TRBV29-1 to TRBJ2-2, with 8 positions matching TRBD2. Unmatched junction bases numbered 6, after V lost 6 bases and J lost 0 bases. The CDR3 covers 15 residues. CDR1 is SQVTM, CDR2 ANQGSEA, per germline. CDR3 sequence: CSVETSAPNTGELFF. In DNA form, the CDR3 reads TGCAGCGTGGAGACTAGCGCTCCGAACACCGGGGAGCTGTTTTTT.

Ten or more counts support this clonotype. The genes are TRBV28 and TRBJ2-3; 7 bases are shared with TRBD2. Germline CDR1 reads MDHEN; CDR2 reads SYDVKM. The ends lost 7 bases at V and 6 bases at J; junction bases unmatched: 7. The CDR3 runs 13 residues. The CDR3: CASKGRAPDTQYF. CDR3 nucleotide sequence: TGTGCCAGCAAGGGGAGGGCCCCCGATACGCAGTATTTT.

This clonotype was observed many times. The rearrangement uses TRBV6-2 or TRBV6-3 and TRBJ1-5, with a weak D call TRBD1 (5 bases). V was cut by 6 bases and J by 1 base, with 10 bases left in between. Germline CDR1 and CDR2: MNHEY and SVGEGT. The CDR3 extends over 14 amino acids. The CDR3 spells CASRGGESNQPQHF. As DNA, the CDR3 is TGTGCCAGCAGGGGAGGGGAAAGCAATCAGCCCCAGCATTTT.